Each of the 4 T cell receptor beta chains below was sequenced from the same sample in a study of a mutant IDH1 vaccine in newly diagnosed glioma. The time point denotes: baseline, week 1 (first vaccination visit). Documented treatment: pre-vaccination baseline after standard-of-care therapy. Repertoires were generated with immunoSEQ multiplex PCR, while TCRdb's copy carries only in-frame clones and drops some. The sample carries tens of thousands of clones, 90% to 95% recorded once. Sequenced material: PBMCs, taken from a glioma patient treated with radiotherapy, temozolomide or both. These receptors came from a man aged 35 to 55 with glioma.

The chain joins TRBV2 to TRBJ2-7; no reliable D call. This CDR3 has 13 residues. V lost 3 bases and J 2 bases, leaving 8 bases between the germline ends. Germline CDR1 SNHLY, CDR2 FYNNEI. As DNA, the CDR3 is TGTGCCAGCAGTGAGGGTCAGACCTACGAGCAGTACTTC. Translated: CASSEGQTYEQYF.

This clone was picked up one time. V usage is TRBV4-2 and J usage is TRBJ1-2, with D hard to call. This CDR3 contains 12 residues. Trimming removed 1 base from V and 10 bases from J, with 10 bases in between. Per the germline V gene, CDR1 is LGHNA and CDR2 is YNFKEQ. Here the CDR3 DNA reads TGTGCCAGCAGCCAAGGAGGAAGGGCCTACACCTTC. Translating gives CASSQGGRAYTF.

The chain uses TRBV4-3 and TRBJ2-7; 10 nucleotides align to TRBD2. This CDR3 comprises 14 residues. V was clipped by 3 bases and J by 7 bases; unmatched bases: 6. CDR1 LGHNA and CDR2 YSLEER come from the germline V gene. CDR3 in amino acids: CASSHIGLAVEQYF. The CDR3 nucleotides are TGCGCCAGCAGCCACATCGGACTAGCGGTTGAGCAGTACTTC.

The chain couples TRBV9 to TRBJ2-7; tentatively, D is TRBD2 (6 bases). V was clipped by 2 bases and J by 4 bases, with 13 bases between them. This CDR3 has 14 amino acids. Germline assignment: CDR1 SGDLS and CDR2 YYNGEE. CDR3 DNA: TGTGCCAGCAGCGTTGGACTAAATTTTTACGAGCAGTACTTC. Residues: CASSVGLNFYEQYF.